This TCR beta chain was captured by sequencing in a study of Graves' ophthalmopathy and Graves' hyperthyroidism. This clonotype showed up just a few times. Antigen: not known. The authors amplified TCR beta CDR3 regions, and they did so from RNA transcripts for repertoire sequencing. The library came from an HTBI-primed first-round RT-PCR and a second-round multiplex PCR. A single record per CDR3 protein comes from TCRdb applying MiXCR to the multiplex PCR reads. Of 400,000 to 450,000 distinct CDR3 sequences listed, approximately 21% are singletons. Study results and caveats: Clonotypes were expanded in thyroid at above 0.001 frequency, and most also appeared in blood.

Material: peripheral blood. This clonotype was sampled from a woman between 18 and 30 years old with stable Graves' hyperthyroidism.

Here the CDR3 reads CASKTSGISAGELFF. The CDR3 region has the DNA TGTGCCAGCAAGACTAGCGGGATTTCCGCCGGGGAGCTGTTTTTT. V and J are TRBV19 and TRBJ2-2; TRBD2 matches at 11 bases. The J segment lost 6 bases and the V segment lost 9 bases, leaving 9 bases of the junction unmatched. Per germline, CDR1 LNHDA and CDR2 SQIVND (reference sequence). This CDR3 spans 15 amino acids.